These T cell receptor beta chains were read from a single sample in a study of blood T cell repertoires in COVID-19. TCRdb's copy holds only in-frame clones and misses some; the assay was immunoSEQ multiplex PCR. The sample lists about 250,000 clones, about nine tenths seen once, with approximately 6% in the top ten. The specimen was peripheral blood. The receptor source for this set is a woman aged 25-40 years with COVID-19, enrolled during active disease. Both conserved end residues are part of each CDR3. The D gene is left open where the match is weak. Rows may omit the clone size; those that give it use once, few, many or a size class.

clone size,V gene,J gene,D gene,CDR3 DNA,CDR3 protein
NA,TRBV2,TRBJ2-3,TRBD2,TGTGCCAGCAGTGAGCGAGCGGGGGCGGGCACAGATACGCAGTATTTT,CASSERAGAGTDTQYF
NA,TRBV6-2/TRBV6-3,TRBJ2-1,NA,TGTGCCAGCAGTTACTCGTTAAGTGGAGAAGCGGTCAATGAGCAGTTCTTC,CASSYSLSGEAVNEQFF
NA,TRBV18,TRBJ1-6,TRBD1,TGTGCCAGCTCACCACCGAGACAGGGAAATTCACCCCTCCACTTT,CASSPPRQGNSPLHF
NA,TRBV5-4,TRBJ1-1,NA,TGTGCCAGCAGCTTTACCACAGTCAACACTGAAGCTTTCTTT,CASSFTTVNTEAFF
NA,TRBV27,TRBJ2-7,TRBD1,TGTGCCAGCAGTTCCAAGACAGGGTGGGACGAGCAGTACTTC,CASSSKTGWDEQYF
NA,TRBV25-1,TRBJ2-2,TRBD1,TGTGCCAGCAGAAGTGAACAGGGGGCGCGGACCGGGGAGCTGTTTTTT,CASRSEQGARTGELFF
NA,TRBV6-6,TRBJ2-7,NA,TGTGCCAGCAGTGTACAGGACTACGAGCAGTACTTC,CASSVQDYEQYF
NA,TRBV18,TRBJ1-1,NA,TGTGCCAGCTCACCAGCAGGGGCGGCGAACACTGAAGCTTTCTTT,CASSPAGAANTEAFF
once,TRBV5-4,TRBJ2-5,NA,TGTGCCAGTGCGCCGATACCCGAATCGGTGCAAGAGACCCAGTACTTC,CASAPIPESVQETQYF
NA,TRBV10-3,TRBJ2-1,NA,TGTGCCATCAGTGAGAGCAGGGTGGGTTTGGGTGAGCAGTTCTTC,CAISESRVGLGEQFF
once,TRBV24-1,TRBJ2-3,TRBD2,TGTGCCACCAGTCGCGGCTGGGACTACACAGATACGCAGTATTTT,CATSRGWDYTDTQYF
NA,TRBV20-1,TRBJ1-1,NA,TGCAGTGCTAGTGGGTGGGTCAGGGGAGGGACTGAAGCTTTCTTT,CSASGWVRGGTEAFF
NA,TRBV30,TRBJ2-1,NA,TGTGCCTGGAGTGTACGGTACAATGAGCAGTTCTTC,CAWSVRYNEQFF
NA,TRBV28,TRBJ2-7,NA,TGTGCCAGCAGTTCCTCGACAGGCTGGGGCTACGAGCAGTACTTC,CASSSSTGWGYEQYF
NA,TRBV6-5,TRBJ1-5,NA,TGTGCCAGCAGCGTGGAGAGGGGGATCAATCAGCCCCAGCATTTT,CASSVERGINQPQHF
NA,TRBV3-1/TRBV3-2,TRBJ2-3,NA,TGTGCCAGCAGCCAAGTTCGTGGGGGGGCTCCAGATACGCAGTATTTT,CASSQVRGGAPDTQYF
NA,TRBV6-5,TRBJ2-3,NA,TGTGCCAGCAGGACTAGCACAGATACGCAGTATTTT,CASRTSTDTQYF
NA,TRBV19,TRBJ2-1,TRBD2,TGTGCCAGTAGTACTCTTATCCGGGACTACTCCTACAATGAGCAGTTCTTC,CASSTLIRDYSYNEQFF
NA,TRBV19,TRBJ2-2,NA,TGTGCCAGTAGGCCTCGGGGGTCGGCCGGTTTCGGGGAGCTGTTTTTT,CASRPRGSAGFGELFF
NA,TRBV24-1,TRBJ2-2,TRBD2,TGTGCCACCAGTGACCGGGGACTAGCCAGCACCGGGGAGCTGTTTTTT,CATSDRGLASTGELFF
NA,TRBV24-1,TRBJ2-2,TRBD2,TGTGCCACCAGTGATTCACTAGCGGGATCCACAAACACCGGGGAGCTGTTTTTT,CATSDSLAGSTNTGELFF
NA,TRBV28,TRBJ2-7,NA,TGTGCCAGCAGCACACACAGGGAAAAAGGGAGCTTC,CASSTHREKGSF
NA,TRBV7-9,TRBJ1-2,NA,TGTGCCAGCAGCCCAGCGGGACAATCGGACTATGGCTACACCTTC,CASSPAGQSDYGYTF
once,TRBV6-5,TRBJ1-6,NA,TGTGCCAGCAGTTACACGGGAGGGTCACCCCTCCACTTT,CASSYTGGSPLHF
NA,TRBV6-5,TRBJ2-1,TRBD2,TGTGCCAGCAGGGGGGGGACTAGCTACAATGAGCAGTTCTTC,CASRGGTSYNEQFF
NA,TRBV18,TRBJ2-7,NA,TGTGCCAGCTCACAGGTTCGGCGGACAGAAAGAAGCTCCTACGAGCAGTACTTC,CASSQVRRTERSSYEQYF
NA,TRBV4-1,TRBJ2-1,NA,TGCGCCAGCAGCCAAGAGGGTCGAGCGCGGGATGAGCAGTTCTTC,CASSQEGRARDEQFF
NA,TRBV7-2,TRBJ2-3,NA,TGTGCCAGCAGCCCACTAGCCGGCACAGATACGCAGTATTTT,CASSPLAGTDTQYF
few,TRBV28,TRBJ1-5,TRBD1,TGTGCCAGCAGTTCCGACAGGGTTAGCAATCAGCCCCAGCATTTT,CASSSDRVSNQPQHF
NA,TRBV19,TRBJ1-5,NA,TGTGCCAGTAGTATCGGACTCGATCAGCCCCAGCATTTT,CASSIGLDQPQHF
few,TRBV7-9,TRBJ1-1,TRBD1,TGTGCCAGCAGCTGGGGGACAGGGGACACTGAAGCTTTCTTT,CASSWGTGDTEAFF
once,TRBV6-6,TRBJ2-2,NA,TGTGCCAGCAGTTACGAGGGGGCCGGGGAGCTGTTTTTT,CASSYEGAGELFF
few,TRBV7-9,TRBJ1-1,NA,TGTGCCAGCTTTCAACGGGATGCGAACACTGAAGCTTTCTTT,CASFQRDANTEAFF
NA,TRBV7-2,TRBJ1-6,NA,TGTGCCAGCAGCTCAAGACGGGATAATTCACCCCTCCACTTT,CASSSRRDNSPLHF
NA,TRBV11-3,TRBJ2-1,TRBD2,TGTGCCAGCAGCTCCCAAGCGGGAGAGACTCACAATGAGCAGTTCTTC,CASSSQAGETHNEQFF
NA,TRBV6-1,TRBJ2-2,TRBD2,TGTGCCAGCAGTGAAGCGCGCGGCGGGAGGGGGACCGGGGAGCTGTTTTTT,CASSEARGGRGTGELFF
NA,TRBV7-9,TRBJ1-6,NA,TGTGCCAGCAGCCCGCCAGGAGGGGAGGGTCATTCACCCCTCCACTTT,CASSPPGGEGHSPLHF
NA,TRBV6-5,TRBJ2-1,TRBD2,TGTGCCAGCAGTTTAGCGGGAGGAGGGGGTAATGAGCAGTTCTTC,CASSLAGGGGNEQFF
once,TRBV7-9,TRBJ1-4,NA,TGTGCCAGTCGGGGGAGCGAGGCAGAAAAACTGTTTTTT,CASRGSEAEKLFF
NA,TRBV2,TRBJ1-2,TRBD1,TGTGCCAGAGTGGGGACAGGGAGAAATGGCTACACCTTC,CARVGTGRNGYTF
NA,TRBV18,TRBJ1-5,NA,TGTGCCAGCTCACCCGGACAGAATCAGCCCCAGCATTTT,CASSPGQNQPQHF
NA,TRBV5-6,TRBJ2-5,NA,TGTGCCAGCAGCTTTGGCGGAGAGACCCAGTACTTC,CASSFGGETQYF